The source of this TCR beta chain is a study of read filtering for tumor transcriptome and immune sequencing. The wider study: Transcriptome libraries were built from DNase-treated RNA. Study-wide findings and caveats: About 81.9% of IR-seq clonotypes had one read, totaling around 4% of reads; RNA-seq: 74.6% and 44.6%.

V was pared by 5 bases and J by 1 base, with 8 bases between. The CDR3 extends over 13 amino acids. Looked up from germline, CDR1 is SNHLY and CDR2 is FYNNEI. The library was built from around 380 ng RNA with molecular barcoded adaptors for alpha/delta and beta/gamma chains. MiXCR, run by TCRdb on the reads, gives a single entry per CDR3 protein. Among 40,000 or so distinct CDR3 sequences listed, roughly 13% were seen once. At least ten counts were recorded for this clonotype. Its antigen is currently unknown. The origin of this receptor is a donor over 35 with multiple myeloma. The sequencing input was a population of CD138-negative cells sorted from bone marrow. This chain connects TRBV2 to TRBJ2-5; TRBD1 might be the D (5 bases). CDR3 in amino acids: CASSSDSQETQYF. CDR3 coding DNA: TGTGCCAGCAGTTCAGACAGCCAAGAGACCCAGTACTTC.